Shown below are 8 T cell receptor beta chains from a single sample sequenced in a study of cytomegalovirus exposure and HLA in healthy donors. The PCR made use of 60 Vbeta and 13 Jbeta primers. The protocol was immunoSEQ multiplex PCR, while the TCRdb copy is restricted to in-frame clones and leaves out a portion. The sample contains 93,000 or so clones, roughly 79% of which appear only once. Sequenced sample: PBMCs. The receptors were gathered from a man aged 45 to 65 in good health and CMV-seropositive.

This clone was found once. This rearrangement joins TRBV28 to TRBJ2-1, with D possibly matching TRBD1 (6 bases). Trimming cost V 8 bases and J 0 bases, with 17 bases left between them. CDR1 and CDR2 (germline): MDHEN, SYDVKM. This CDR3 spans 16 amino acids. The DNA for the CDR3 is TGTGCCAGCCTCCCAGGGGCGGAGAGCTCCTACAATGAGCAGTTCTTC. Translating it yields CASLPGAESSYNEQFF.

This chain joins TRBV2 and TRBJ2-4; 8 bases agree with TRBD1. This CDR3 has 12 residues. From germline, CDR1 is SNHLY and CDR2 FYNNEI. Trimming took 8 bases from V and 5 from J; bases not matched to a gene: 2. The CDR3 is CASADRENIQYF. In DNA, the CDR3 is TGTGCCAGCGCGGACAGGGAAAACATTCAGTACTTC.

Comments on this clone: The junction differs from germline at one of its ends, possibly a read error. This sequence joins TRBV5-6 and TRBJ1-6; 9 bases line up with TRBD1. Germline loops: CDR1 SGHDT, CDR2 YYEEEE. CDR3 length equals 16 residues. The CDR3 DNA follows: TGTGCCAGCAGCTTGGTAGGTGGACAGGGGTCTTCACCTCTCCACTTT. Its translation: CASSLVGGQGSSPLHF. The whole variable domain, filled in from reference TRBV5-6 and TRBJ1-6, reads DAGVTQSPTHLIKTRGQQVTLRCSPKSGHDTVSWYQQALGQGPQFIFQYYEEEERQRGNFPDRFSGHQFPNYSSELNVNALLLGDSALYLCASSLVGGQGSSPLHFGNGTRLTVT.

V is TRBV28 and J is TRBJ2-2, with TRBD1 identical over 7 bases. CDR3 length: 17 amino acids. V trimming: 6 bases; J trimming: 4 bases; junction bases outside the gene matches: 14. In germline, CDR1 is MDHEN, CDR2 SYDVKM. In nucleotides, the CDR3 is TGTGCCAGCAGAACGGGACAGCCCGGAATGGGCACCGGGGAGCTGTTTTTT. Amino acids: CASRTGQPGMGTGELFF.

The chain uses TRBV29-1 and TRBJ2-1; the match to TRBD1 covers 8 bases. The CDR3 length is 15 residues. The V segment lost 7 bases and the J segment 5 bases; nucleotides outside the gene matches: 13. Germline V lookup: CDR1 SQVTM, CDR2 ANQGSEA. CDR3 bases: TGCAGCGGCCGACAGGGGTCCACGGACAACAATGAGCAGTTCTTC. Amino acids: CSGRQGSTDNNEQFF.

Here the CDR3 DNA reads TGTGCCAGCGCTGGGGGGGACAGGAAGACCCAGTACTTC. It encodes CASAGGDRKTQYF. The rearrangement joins TRBV7-7 to TRBJ2-5; a possible D gene is TRBD1 (8 bases). Looked up from germline, CDR1 is SSHAT and CDR2 is FNYEAQ (reference sequence). Trimming cost V 8 bases and J 6 bases, with 16 bases left between them. The CDR3 runs to 13 residues.

The gene calls are TRBV10-1 and TRBJ1-1, with 9 bases matching TRBD1. The CDR3 runs to 17 residues. Germline CDR1 is WNHNN and CDR2 is SYGVQD (reference sequence). The J segment lost 0 bases and the V segment lost 2 bases, leaving 7 bases of the junction unmatched. The DNA of the CDR3 is TGCGCCAGCAGTGAGCCTGGACAGGGGACCTTGAACACTGAAGCTTTCTTT. Its translation: CASSEPGQGTLNTEAFF.

This clone has a handful of counts. The chain has TRBV7-3 and TRBJ2-1; weak D call: TRBD2 (6 bases). This CDR3 is built from 17 residues. CDR1 is SGHTA and CDR2 is FQGTGA in the germline V gene. Trimming removed 5 bases from V and 7 bases from J, with 24 bases in between. CDR3 sequence (DNA): TGTGCCAGCAGCCTCTTCCCGAAGGGCCCCCGGGGGAATGAGCAGTTCTTC. Protein: CASSLFPKGPRGNEQFF. The entire variable domain, with the rest obtained from reference TRBV7-3 and TRBJ2-1, is as follows: GAGVSQTPSNKVTEKGKYVELRCDPISGHTALYWYRQSLGQGPEFLIYFQGTGAADDSGLPNDRFFAVRPEGSVSTLKIQRTERGDSAVYLCASSLFPKGPRGNEQFFGPGTRLTVL.